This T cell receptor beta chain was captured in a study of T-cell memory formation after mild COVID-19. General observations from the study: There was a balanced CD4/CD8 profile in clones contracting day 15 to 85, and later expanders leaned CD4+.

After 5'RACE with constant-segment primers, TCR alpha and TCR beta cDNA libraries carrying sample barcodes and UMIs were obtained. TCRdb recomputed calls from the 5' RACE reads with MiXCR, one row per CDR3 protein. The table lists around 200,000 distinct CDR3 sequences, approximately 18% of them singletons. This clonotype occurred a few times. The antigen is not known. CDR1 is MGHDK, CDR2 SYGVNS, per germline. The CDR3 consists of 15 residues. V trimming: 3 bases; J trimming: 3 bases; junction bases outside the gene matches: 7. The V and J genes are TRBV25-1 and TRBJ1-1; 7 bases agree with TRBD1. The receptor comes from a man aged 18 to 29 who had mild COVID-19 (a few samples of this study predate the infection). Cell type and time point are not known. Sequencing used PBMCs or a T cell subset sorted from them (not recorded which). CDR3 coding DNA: TGTGCCAGCAGTGATCCCAGCAGGGGGGACACTGAAGCTTTCTTT. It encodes CASSDPSRGDTEAFF.